This TCR beta chain was documented in a study of cytomegalovirus exposure and HLA in healthy donors. Whole-study context: The use of the same platform for the 95 to 150 validation repertoires and the 650 to 850 first-cohort repertoires was reported by a later analysis.

As for this clone: Its antigen is not identified.

This CDR3 is built from 14 residues. Germline V gene data show CDR1 as SGHVT and CDR2 as SQSDAQ. V dropped 6 bases and J dropped 5 bases, with 17 bases sitting between them. Using immunoSEQ multiplex PCR, the repertoire was profiled, and TCRdb retains in-frame clones only, with some absent. The table has 100,000 to 150,000 clones, around 94% seen once; the top ten hold roughly 1.2%. General study findings and limits: Most sequenced TCRs were rare (though some public TCRs occurred in many donors). The investigators catalogued 150 to 200 TCR beta chains as cytomegalovirus-associated.

The rearrangement links TRBV7-4 to TRBJ2-7, with TRBD2 as a possible D gene (5 bases). Sequenced material: PBMCs. This sequence originates from a woman between 18 and 30 years old in good health and CMV-seronegative. The CDR3 protein is CASSLTPEEDEQYF. For the CDR3, the DNA is TGTGCCAGCAGTCTTACCCCCGAGGAGGACGAGCAGTACTTC.